The clone carrying this TCR beta chain was seen many times. From RNA transcripts, TCR beta CDR3 regions were amplified. The HTBI set primed first-round TCR CDR3 RT-PCR. TCRdb fed the multiplex PCR reads into MiXCR, producing one record per CDR3 protein. This table holds 300,000 or so distinct CDR3 sequences, approximately 22% found once. The data derive from a study of T cells in Graves' hyperthyroidism and ophthalmopathy. As for the study in general: Peripheral blood was taken when the disease was first diagnosed, before any treatment began.

The CDR3 spans 11 residues. CDR1 is MNHNS and CDR2 is SASEGT in the germline V gene. Losses at the gene ends were 6 bases for V and 7 bases for J; bases not matched to a gene: 0. Diagnosis rested on symptoms, serum thyroxine and TRAb, thyroid ultrasound, and orbital computed tomography. The specimen sequenced was blood. The chain joins TRBV6-1 to TRBJ2-1; 7 positions agree with TRBD2. The clonotype was recovered from a woman aged 50 to 60 with Graves' hyperthyroidism. The CDR3 is CASRGLNEQFF. Written as DNA, the CDR3 is TGTGCCAGCAGGGGACTAAATGAGCAGTTCTTC.